The source of this T cell receptor (beta chain) is a study of human T cells and chemical hapten exposure. Background on the study: Mostly female, the patients presented with alopecia areata, totalis or universalis.

The CDR3 is 15 residues long. Germline assignment: CDR1 SEHNR and CDR2 FQNEAQ (reference sequence). V shed 1 base and J 5 bases; nucleotides not matched to a gene: 4. Time point denoted: pre-sensitization, week 0. Treatment reported: therapeutic diphenylcyclopropenone sensitization with weekly scalp DPC. The library attached unique molecular identifiers to individual cDNA molecules. One entry per CDR3 protein, called by TCRdb with MiXCR from the RACE reads. The sample contains a few hundred thousand distinct CDR3 sequences, around 5.5% of which appear only once. The receptor's source is a woman between 18 and 29 years old with alopecia areata. Some clones in this sample may be carry-over from other donors' samples. The chain is built from TRBV7-9 and TRBJ2-5, with TRBD2 matching 10 bases. The sample here was whole blood, taken in connection with sensitization to the hapten diphenylcyclopropenone (DPC). The CDR3 loop is CASSLVLAGSETQYF. CDR3 bases: TGTGCCAGCAGCTTAGTACTAGCGGGGAGTGAGACCCAGTACTTC.